This is a list of T cell receptor beta chains from one sample in a study of blood T cell repertoires in COVID-19. Sequenced by immunoSEQ multiplex PCR; TCRdb stores in-frame clones only, minus some. The sample contains about 100,000 clones, over 75% of which appear only once. The sample taken for sequencing was peripheral blood. The receptors were sampled from an older woman with acute or convalescent COVID-19. The CDR3 runs from the conserved cysteine through the conserved F or W. The D gene is left open where the match is weak. Size values are once, few and many counts, or a class for expanded clones, and some rows have none.

CDR3	DNA	J	V	size	D
CAWSRTGGTDTQYF	TGTGCCTGGAGCCGGACAGGGGGCACAGATACGCAGTATTTT	TRBJ2-3	TRBV30	-	TRBD1
CASSNRGAGNTIYF	TGTGCCAGCAGTAACAGGGGAGCTGGAAACACCATATATTTT	TRBJ1-3	TRBV7-8	-	TRBD1
CASSQFLQGMSGNTIYF	TGTGCCAGCAGCCAATTCTTACAGGGGATGTCTGGAAACACCATATATTTT	TRBJ1-3	TRBV3-1/TRBV3-2	-	TRBD1
CASSPVAGGGQDTQYF	TGTGCCAGCAGCCCAGTAGCGGGGGGGGGACAAGATACGCAGTATTTT	TRBJ2-3	TRBV7-2	-	TRBD2
CASSPRQGKQDNYGYTF	TGTGCCAGCAGCCCGAGACAGGGAAAGCAGGATAACTATGGCTACACCTTC	TRBJ1-2	TRBV6-2/TRBV6-3	-	TRBD1
CAWTGQLNQPQHF	TGTGCCTGGACGGGACAGCTTAATCAGCCCCAGCATTTT	TRBJ1-5	TRBV30	-	TRBD1
CASSQFSYGRRETQYF	TGTGCCAGCAGCCAATTTTCGTACGGGAGAAGGGAGACCCAGTACTTC	TRBJ2-5	TRBV3-1/TRBV3-2	-	-
CASSYSGFTYEQYF	TGTGCCAGCAGTTACTCCGGGTTTACCTACGAGCAGTACTTC	TRBJ2-7	TRBV6-5	once	-
CASSVGSGNTEAFF	TGTGCCAGCAGCGTAGGTTCGGGGAACACTGAAGCTTTCTTT	TRBJ1-1	TRBV9	once	-
CASTRGGSNYGYTF	TGTGCCAGCACCCGAGGAGGGTCTAACTATGGCTACACCTTC	TRBJ1-2	TRBV28	-	-